Detailed here is one T cell receptor beta chain. From germline, CDR1 is SNHLY and CDR2 FYNNEI. This CDR3 spans 15 amino acids. Trimming took 4 bases from V and 2 from J; bases not matched to a gene: 1. Data came from immunoSEQ multiplex PCR; TCRdb stores just in-frame clones and leaves some out. Among 300,000 to 350,000 clones listed, around 70% were seen once. The data derive from a study of shared clonotypes between healthy human individuals. The sample comprised memory CD4+ T cells sorted from blood. Indicated subset: CD45RA-negative fraction. The chain recombines TRBV2 with TRBJ2-4, with 11 bases matching TRBD2. The receptor was derived from a man under 40 in good health. CDR3 region: CASSGLAGTKNIQYF. CDR3 sequence (DNA): TGTGCCAGCAGTGGACTAGCGGGAACCAAAAACATTCAGTACTTC.